Listed below are T cell receptor beta chains from one sample, sequenced in a study of human T cells and chemical hapten exposure. TCRdb used MiXCR to reprocess the RACE reads, holding one entry per CDR3 protein. The sample yields some 50,000 distinct CDR3 sequences, 4.3% seen once. The specimen was whole blood. The receptor source for this set is a female donor in good health. Some clones in this sample may be carry-over from other donors' samples. Each CDR3 is given with its conserved first and last residue. Rows may omit the clone size; those that give it use once, few, many or a size class.

TRBV20-1	many	11	CSANLYTEAFF
TRBV28	many	14	CASSSGSTNEKLFF
TRBV12-3/TRBV12-4	many	15	CASSSPGHQNSPLHF
TRBV7-8	few	16	CASSTLAGGGTDTQYF
TRBV6-6	many	11	CASSQGETQYF
TRBV7-9	many	15	CASSSLLGSKNIQYF
TRBV7-2	many	15	CASSLRRRPTDTQYF
TRBV7-9	-	16	CASSWTSGGSSYEQYF
TRBV6-5	many	13	CASSPGRVYGYTF
TRBV2	many	13	CASSSLSNSPLHF
TRBV6-6	many	12	CASSSWGDIQYF
TRBV3-1	many	16	CASSRRDRGRRDTQYF
TRBV11-2	-	14	CASSLDPAVYGQYF
TRBV5-4	-	15	CASSRQGARVDTQYF
TRBV7-9	many	14	CASSHPGSTDTQYF
TRBV2	many	12	CASSEQNTPQHF
TRBV5-4	few	13	CASSLTGGHEQYF
TRBV4-2	many	20	CASSQDGRLAGGSNTDTQYF
TRBV28	many	12	CASSEVNTEAFF
TRBV7-2	many	21	CASSLWVLPGSDRDNNSPLHF
TRBV7-2	few	13	CASSSNFPDTQYF
TRBV5-1	many	16	CASSSVGPSMNTEAFF
TRBV7-9	many	16	CASSLSSGVGYTEAFF
TRBV5-6	many	14	CASSLGVGRYEQYF
TRBV11-2	-	14	CASSSDRVTDTQYF
TRBV4-3	many	18	CASSQDPWSGGALNEQFF
TRBV7-9	many	17	CASSFNGQGRMDTEAFF
TRBV6-6	-	13	CASSYRTGVEAFF
TRBV20-1	-	15	CSASQLTGGDNEQFF
TRBV5-1	many	16	CASSLVGLNGADTQYF
TRBV20-1	many	16	CSAAGWFTGVSYEQYF
TRBV11-2	many	14	CASSLVPEVQPQHF
TRBV7-2	-	17	CASSLARGNRPKTEALF
TRBV11-2	many	16	CASSSQGGTERTEAFF
TRBV5-4	-	15	CASSPGRPSGNTIYF
TRBV9	few	17	CASSVGISGGAGETQYF
TRBV2	-	14	CASSENGGTDTQYF
TRBV29-1	-	13	CSVEFLVNTEAFF
TRBV6-2/TRBV6-3	many	13	CASSPSYNQPQHF
TRBV29-1	many	14	CSVAPWGAGTEAFF
TRBV20-1	many	13	CSARRTGDTEAFF
TRBV14	many	15	CASSQEGAGTGELFF
TRBV20-1	many	14	CSARSDRDNSPLHF
TRBV29-1	-	13	CSAGTSGDPRQYF
TRBV5-1	many	14	CASSLRQKNTEAFF
TRBV5-1	many	15	CASSEFGTPNTEAFF
TRBV7-2	few	17	CASSLRQGGVLGQPQHF
TRBV6-6	-	17	CASSYDGAGGKNYGYTF
TRBV6-5	many	13	CASTDRTTYEQYF
TRBV6-5	many	13	CASSWGQGYEQYF
TRBV7-9	many	16	CASSYLRTGYTDTQYF
TRBV20-1	few	16	CSAIPTGAGGSYGYTF
TRBV19	many	14	CASSYGTENSPLHF
TRBV5-4	many	17	CASSHPGGGSGANVLTF
TRBV30	many	12	CAWRGPGYGYTF
TRBV7-3	-	15	CASSPLAGAYNEQFF
TRBV6-2/TRBV6-3	many	16	CASSYGSGTTNEKLFF
TRBV5-1	many	14	CASSPRTGNYGYTF
TRBV7-7	many	13	CASSDGPSYEQYF